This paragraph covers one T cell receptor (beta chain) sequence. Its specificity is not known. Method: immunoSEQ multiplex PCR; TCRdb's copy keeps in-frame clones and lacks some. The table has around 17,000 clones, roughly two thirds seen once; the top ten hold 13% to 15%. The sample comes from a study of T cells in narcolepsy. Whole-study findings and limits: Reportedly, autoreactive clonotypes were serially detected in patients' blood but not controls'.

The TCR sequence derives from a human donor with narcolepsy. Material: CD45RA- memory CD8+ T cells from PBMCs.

Written as DNA, the CDR3 is TGTGCCAGCATCCTTCAGGAGAGCTCTAGCACAGATACGCAGTATTTT. It translates to CASILQESSSTDTQYF. The gene calls are TRBV2 and TRBJ2-3; D not resolved. The CDR3 length is 16 residues. V lost 7 bases, J lost 0 bases, and 17 bases lay in between. Germline V gene lookup returns CDR1 SNHLY and CDR2 FYNNEI. Looking up the rest from reference TRBV2 and TRBJ2-3 gives the full variable domain: EPEVTQTPSHQVTQMGQEVILRCVPISNHLYFYWYRQILGQKVEFLVSFYNNEISEKSEIFDDQFSVERPDGSNFTLKIRSTKLEDSAMYFCASILQESSSTDTQYFGPGTRLTVL.